This T cell receptor beta chain came from a study of T cell clonality in common variable immunodeficiency. Overall study findings and caveats: Common variable immunodeficiency TCR beta sequences reportedly had fewer deletions and N-nucleotide insertions. TCRbeta clonality was increased in CVID versus healthy controls.

Germline CDR1 and CDR2: DFQATT and SNEGSKA (reference sequence). Between the trimmed V and J ends, which lost 6 bases and 0 bases, there was a span of 15 bases. CDR3 length equals 15 residues. This clone was recorded many times. Antigen: not known. The read comes to an end 3 residues before the CDR3 does, leaving the germline J gene to fill in the end. Assay used: immunoSEQ multiplex PCR; TCRdb lists only in-frame clones, some missing. This sample carries roughly 40,000 clones, none of them present only once. The chain employs TRBV20-1 and TRBJ2-1, with D perhaps TRBD2 (6 bases). This sequence originates from a person aged 18 to 70 in good health. What was sequenced was peripheral blood mononuclear cells. This CDR3 is CSALTSKSSYNEQFF. The CDR3 bases that were read are TGCAGTGCCCTAACTAGCAAGAGCTCCTACAATGAG.